This T cell receptor beta chain was sequenced during a study of cytomegalovirus exposure and HLA in healthy donors. CDR3 length: 16 amino acids. The germline V gene encodes CDR1 SGHTA and CDR2 FQGTGA. Trimming removed 2 bases from V and 4 bases from J, with 15 bases in between. Sequencing was performed with immunoSEQ multiplex PCR; in TCRdb, only in-frame clones are kept and a portion is missing. The sample shows some 130,000 clones, approximately 92% of them seen only once. The clonotype was recovered from a woman between 18 and 30 years old in good health and CMV-seronegative. This sequence joins TRBV7-3 and TRBJ2-1; D is uncertain. The sample consisted of PBMCs. The CDR3 DNA is TGTGCCAGCAGCTTATCCCCCTCCTTTGTTTACAATGAGCAGTTCTTC. The encoded protein is CASSLSPSFVYNEQFF.